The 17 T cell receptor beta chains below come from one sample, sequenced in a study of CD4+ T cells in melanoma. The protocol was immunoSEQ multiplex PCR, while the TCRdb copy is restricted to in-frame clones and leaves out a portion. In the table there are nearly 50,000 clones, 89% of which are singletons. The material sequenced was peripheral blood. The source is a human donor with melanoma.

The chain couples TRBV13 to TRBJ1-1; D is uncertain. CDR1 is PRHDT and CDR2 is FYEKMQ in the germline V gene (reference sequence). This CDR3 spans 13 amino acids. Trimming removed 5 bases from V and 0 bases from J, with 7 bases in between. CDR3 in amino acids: CASSQVMNTEAFF. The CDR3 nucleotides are TGTGCCAGCAGCCAAGTCATGAACACTGAAGCTTTCTTT.

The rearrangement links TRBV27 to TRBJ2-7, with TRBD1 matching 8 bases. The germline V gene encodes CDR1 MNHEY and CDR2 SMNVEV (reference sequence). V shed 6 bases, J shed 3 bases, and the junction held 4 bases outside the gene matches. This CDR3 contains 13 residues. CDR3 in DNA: TGTGCCAGCAGCCGGACAGGGCGCTACGAGCAGTACTTC. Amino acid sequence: CASSRTGRYEQYF.

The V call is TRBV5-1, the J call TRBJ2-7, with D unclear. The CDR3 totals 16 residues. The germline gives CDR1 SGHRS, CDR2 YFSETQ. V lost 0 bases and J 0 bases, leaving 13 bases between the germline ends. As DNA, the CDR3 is TGCGCCAGCAGCTTGGCCCTGGACGGTCTCTCCTACGAGCAGTACTTC. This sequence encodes CASSLALDGLSYEQYF.

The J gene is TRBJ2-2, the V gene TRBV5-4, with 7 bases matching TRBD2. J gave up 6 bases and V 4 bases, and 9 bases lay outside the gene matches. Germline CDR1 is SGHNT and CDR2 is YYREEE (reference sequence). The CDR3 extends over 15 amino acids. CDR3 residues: CASSPTGGWAGELFF. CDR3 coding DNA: TGTGCCAGCAGCCCCACCGGGGGGTGGGCCGGGGAGCTGTTTTTT.

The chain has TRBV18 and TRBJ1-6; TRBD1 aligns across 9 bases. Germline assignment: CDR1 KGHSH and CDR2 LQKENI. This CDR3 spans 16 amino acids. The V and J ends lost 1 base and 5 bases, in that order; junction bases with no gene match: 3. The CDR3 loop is CASSPRQGVDNSPLHF. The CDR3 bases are TGTGCCAGCTCACCACGACAGGGGGTCGATAATTCACCCCTCCACTTT.

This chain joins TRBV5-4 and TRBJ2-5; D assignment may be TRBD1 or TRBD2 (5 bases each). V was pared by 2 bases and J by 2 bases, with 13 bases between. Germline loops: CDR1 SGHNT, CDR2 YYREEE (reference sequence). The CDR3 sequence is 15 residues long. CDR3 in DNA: TGTGCCAGCAGCTTCGGTAAGGGACCGCAAGAGACCCAGTACTTC. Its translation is CASSFGKGPQETQYF. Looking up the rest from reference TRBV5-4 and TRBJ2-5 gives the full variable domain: ETGVTQSPTHLIKTRGQQVTLRCSSQSGHNTVSWYQQALGQGPQFIFQYYREEENGRGNFPPRFSGLQFPNYSSELNVNALELDDSALYLCASSFGKGPQETQYFGPGTRLLVL.

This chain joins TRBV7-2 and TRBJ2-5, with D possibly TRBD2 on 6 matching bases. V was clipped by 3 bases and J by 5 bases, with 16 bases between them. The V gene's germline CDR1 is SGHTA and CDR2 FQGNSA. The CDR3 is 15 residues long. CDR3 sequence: CASSFNARGIETQYF. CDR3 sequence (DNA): TGTGCCAGCAGCTTTAACGCCCGGGGGATCGAGACCCAGTACTTC.

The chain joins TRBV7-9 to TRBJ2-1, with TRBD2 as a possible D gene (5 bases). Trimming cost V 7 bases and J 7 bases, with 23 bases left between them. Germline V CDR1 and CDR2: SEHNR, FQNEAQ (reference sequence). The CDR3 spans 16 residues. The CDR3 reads CASNVNSFISGNEQFF. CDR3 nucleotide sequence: TGTGCCAGCAACGTCAACAGCTTTATCTCGGGGAATGAGCAGTTCTTC.

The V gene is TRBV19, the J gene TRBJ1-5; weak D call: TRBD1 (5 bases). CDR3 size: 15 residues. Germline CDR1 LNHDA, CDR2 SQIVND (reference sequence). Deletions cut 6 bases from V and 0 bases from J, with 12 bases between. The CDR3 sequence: CASRTGHYSNQPQHF. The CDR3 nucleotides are TGTGCCAGTAGGACTGGACATTATAGCAATCAGCCCCAGCATTTT.

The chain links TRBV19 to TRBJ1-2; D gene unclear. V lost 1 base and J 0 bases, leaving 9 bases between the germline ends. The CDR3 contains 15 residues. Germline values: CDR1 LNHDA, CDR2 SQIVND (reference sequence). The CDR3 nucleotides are TGTGCCAGTAGTATAGGGCCCGGGTCTAACTATGGCTACACCTTC. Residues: CASSIGPGSNYGYTF.

CDR3 residues: CASSLGSPKGKLFF. DNA for the CDR3: TGTGCCAGCAGCTTAGGAAGCCCGAAGGGAAAACTGTTTTTT. The genes are TRBV5-6 and TRBJ1-4; D unresolved. Deletions cut 2 bases from V and 10 bases from J, with 15 bases between. The CDR3 is 14 amino acids. Germline loops: CDR1 SGHDT, CDR2 YYEEEE.

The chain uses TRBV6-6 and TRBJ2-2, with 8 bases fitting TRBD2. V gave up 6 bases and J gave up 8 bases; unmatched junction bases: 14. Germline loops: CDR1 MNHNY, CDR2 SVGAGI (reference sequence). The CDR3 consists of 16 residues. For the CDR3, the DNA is TGTGCCAGCAGCCCTCGGCGGGGGGCCCTTCTAGGGGAGCTGTTTTTT. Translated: CASSPRRGALLGELFF.

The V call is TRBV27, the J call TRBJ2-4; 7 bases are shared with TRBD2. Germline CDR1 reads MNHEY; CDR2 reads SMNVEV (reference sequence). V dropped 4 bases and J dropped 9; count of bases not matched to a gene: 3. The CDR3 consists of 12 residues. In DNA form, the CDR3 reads TGTGCCAGCAGTTCAGCGGGAACCATTCAGTACTTC. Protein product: CASSSAGTIQYF.

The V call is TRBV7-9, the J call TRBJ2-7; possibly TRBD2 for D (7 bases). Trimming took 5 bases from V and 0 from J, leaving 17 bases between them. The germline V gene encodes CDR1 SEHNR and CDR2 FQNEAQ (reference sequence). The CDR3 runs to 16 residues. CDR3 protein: CASSSQVGGPSYEQYF. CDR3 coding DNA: TGTGCCAGCAGCAGTCAAGTCGGGGGGCCCTCCTACGAGCAGTACTTC.

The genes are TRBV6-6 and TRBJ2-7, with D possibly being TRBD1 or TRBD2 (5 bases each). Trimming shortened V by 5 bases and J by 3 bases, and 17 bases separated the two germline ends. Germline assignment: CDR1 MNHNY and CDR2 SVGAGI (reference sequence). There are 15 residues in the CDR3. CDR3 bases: TGTGCCAGCAGTGCCCCGGGGACGGCTCTCTACGAGCAGTACTTC. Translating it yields CASSAPGTALYEQYF.

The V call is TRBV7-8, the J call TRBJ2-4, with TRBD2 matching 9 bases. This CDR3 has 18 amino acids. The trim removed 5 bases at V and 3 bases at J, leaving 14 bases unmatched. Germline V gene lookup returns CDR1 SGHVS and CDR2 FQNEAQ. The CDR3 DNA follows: TGTGCCAGCAGCATACAGACTAGCGGATCCTTCAACAAAAACATTCAGTACTTC. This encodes CASSIQTSGSFNKNIQYF.

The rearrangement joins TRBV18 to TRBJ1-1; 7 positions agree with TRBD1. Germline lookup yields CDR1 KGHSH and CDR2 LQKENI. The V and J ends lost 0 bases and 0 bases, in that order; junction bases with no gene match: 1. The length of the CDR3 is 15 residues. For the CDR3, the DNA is TGTGCCAGCTCACCACCCGGGACAGTGAACACTGAAGCTTTCTTT. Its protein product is CASSPPGTVNTEAFF.